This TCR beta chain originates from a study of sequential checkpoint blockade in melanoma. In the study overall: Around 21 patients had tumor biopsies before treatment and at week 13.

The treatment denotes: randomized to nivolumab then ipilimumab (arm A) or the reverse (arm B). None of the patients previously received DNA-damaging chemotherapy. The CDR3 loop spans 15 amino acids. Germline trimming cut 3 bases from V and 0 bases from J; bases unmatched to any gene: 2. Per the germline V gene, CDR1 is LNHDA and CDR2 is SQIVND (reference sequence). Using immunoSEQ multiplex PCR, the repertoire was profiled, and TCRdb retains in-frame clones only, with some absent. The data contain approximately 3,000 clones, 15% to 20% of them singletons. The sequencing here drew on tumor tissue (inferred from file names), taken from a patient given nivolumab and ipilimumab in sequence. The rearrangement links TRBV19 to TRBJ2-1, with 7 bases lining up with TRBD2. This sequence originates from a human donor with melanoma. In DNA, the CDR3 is TGTGCCAGTAGTATTCAGCGGGACTCCTACAATGAGCAGTTCTTC. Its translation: CASSIQRDSYNEQFF.